This TCR beta chain was profiled in a study of shared clonotypes between healthy human individuals (dated by TCRdb to the early 2020s). A note on the overall study: The cohort comprised a couple of women and three men aged 18 to 49 years. To estimate repertoire size and how much clonotypes are shared between individuals, the study performed deep sequencing of blood TCR repertoires from five healthy adults. To increase sequencing depth and limit assay-specific biases, TCR repertoire library preparation and sequencing were carried out by different laboratories using diverse techniques. Per donor, leukapheresis produced somewhere between about 0.9 and 9 billion PBMCs.

A word on this clone: The antigen it binds to is not known. Per-nucleotide qualities are absent, and no much larger clonotype sits a single base away.

Study-wide conclusions, independent of this receptor: Because the study included only a small number of donors, the genetic and exposure-history diversity represented was limited. Sampling was limited to blood, and TCR repertoires in tissue likely differ from TCR repertoires in blood. Based on pairwise subsampling, the degree of clonotype sharing among donors was expected to be affected by sequencing depth.

Using the deep immunoSEQ assay, multiplex PCR amplified TCR CDR3 regions from genomic DNA. Genomic DNA extracted from each cell subset was distributed evenly over all wells of several immunoSEQ 96-well plates, and each plate served as one replicate. Each replicate PCR for unsorted PBMC received around 330 ng genomic DNA, equal to 30,000 to 35,000 T cell genomes. Genomic DNA from unsorted PBMC was sequenced over ten immunoSEQ deep assay plates. The purified libraries were quantified using a Qubit 3.0 fluorometer, sized with a Bioanalyzer 2100, and then quantified again using the KAPA Library Quantification kit. Each immunoSEQ 96-well plate was sequenced on its own single-read 150-cycle Illumina NextSeq 550 flow cell. Turning to the authors' computational methods: Because the immunoSEQ output included only junctional sequences and no quality scores, the filtering could not be the same as the filtering used for full-length reads. To assign V/J genes and CDR3, sequences were annotated against IMGT germline references using PyIR, a Python wrapper for IgBLAST v1.9. Reads were filtered out if the reads had weak V/J assignments (E-value above 1e-6), no CDR3, stop codons, out-of-frame junctions, or ambiguous translated residues. A V3J clonotype was defined by an identical inferred V gene, J gene, and CDR3 amino acid sequence. To compute the percentage overlap between repertoires, the number of shared unique clonotypes was divided by the size of the smaller repertoire. Three approaches were used to assess repertoire richness: RTK rarefaction, the Chao1 estimator, and Recon v2.1 estimates of unobserved clonotypes. TCRdb mirrors the immuneACCESS table, restricted to in-frame sequences. Some clones are absent from its copies; in checked studies, under half trace to an unresolved V gene, and the reason for the others is unknown. V and J calls and clone size come straight from that table; D and trimming were deduced from the DNA. The sample table shows about half a million clones, and 81% are seen once. The ten largest clones represent approximately 11% of the sample.

The CDR3 runs 14 amino acids, cysteine and phenylalanine included. Kept here is only the CDR3 DNA, which spans 42 bases and is read in frame from base 1. The germline V gene gives CDR1 as SGHVS and CDR2 as FNYEAQ. Cut back by 3 bases and 4 bases, the V and J ends lie 12 bases apart. The donors were healthy, HIV-negative adults with no recently reported acute infections or vaccinations. Only Caucasian adults living in Nashville, Tennessee, USA were represented among the donors. For unsorted samples, 85 million to 100 million PBMCs were counted, and genomic DNA was extracted using the QIAamp DNA Blood Mini kit. After blood collection by leukapheresis, PBMCs were isolated using Ficoll-Histopaque density gradient centrifugation and then cryopreserved in the vapor phase of liquid nitrogen.

The sample was PBMCs. The chain couples TRBV7-6 to TRBJ1-1; the D gene lacks a confident call. The TCR originated in a woman aged 40 to 50 in good health. Some clones in this sample may be carry-over from other donors' samples. The DNA reads as follows: TGTGCCAGCAGCTTCGAAGGCCGGGGCACTGAAGCTTTCTTT. Its translation is CASSFEGRGTEAFF.